This T cell receptor beta chain was identified during a study of OX40 agonist ivuxolimab in advanced cancers. V dropped 6 bases and J dropped 2 bases, with 11 bases sitting between them. CDR3 length equals 14 residues. Germline values: CDR1 PRHDT, CDR2 FYEKMQ (reference sequence). Using immunoSEQ multiplex PCR, the repertoire was profiled, and TCRdb retains in-frame clones only, with some absent. The sample carries 60,000 to 75,000 clones, 65% to 85% recorded once. The sequences come from CD4+ or CD8+ T cells sorted from blood, collected in a trial of the OX40 agonist ivuxolimab. This clonotype originated in an adult with an advanced solid tumor such as melanoma, head and neck, liver or kidney cancer. The V call is TRBV13, the J call TRBJ1-3, with TRBD1 as a possible D gene (5 bases). In DNA form, the CDR3 reads TGTGCCAGCAGGCCAAGGGGAGCTGGAAACACCATATATTTT. Its protein product is CASRPRGAGNTIYF.